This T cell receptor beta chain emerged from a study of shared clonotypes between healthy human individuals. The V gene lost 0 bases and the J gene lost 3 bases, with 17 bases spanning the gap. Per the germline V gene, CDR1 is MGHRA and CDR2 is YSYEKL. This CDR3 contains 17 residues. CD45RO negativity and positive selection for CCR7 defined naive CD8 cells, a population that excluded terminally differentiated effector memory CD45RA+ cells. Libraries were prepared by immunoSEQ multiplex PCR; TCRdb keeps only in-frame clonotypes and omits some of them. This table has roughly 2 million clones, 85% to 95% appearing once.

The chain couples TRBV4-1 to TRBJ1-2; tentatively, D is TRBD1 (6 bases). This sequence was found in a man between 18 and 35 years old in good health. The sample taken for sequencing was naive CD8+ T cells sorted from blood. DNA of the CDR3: TGCGCCAGCAGCCAAGATCTAGAGACCAGGGGCGACTATGGCTACACCTTC. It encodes CASSQDLETRGDYGYTF.